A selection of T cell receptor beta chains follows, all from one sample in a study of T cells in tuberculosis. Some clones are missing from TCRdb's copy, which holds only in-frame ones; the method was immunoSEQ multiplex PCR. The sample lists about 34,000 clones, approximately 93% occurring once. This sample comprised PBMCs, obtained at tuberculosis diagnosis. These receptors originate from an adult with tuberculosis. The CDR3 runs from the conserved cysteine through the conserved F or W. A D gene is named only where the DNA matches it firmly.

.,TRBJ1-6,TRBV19,CASSPSRDFNSPLHF,TGTGCCAGTAGTCCCTCCAGGGACTTTAATTCACCCCTCCACTTT
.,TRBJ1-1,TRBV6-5,CASSYSSRVMNTEAFF,TGTGCCAGCAGTTACTCGTCGAGGGTCATGAACACTGAAGCTTTCTTT
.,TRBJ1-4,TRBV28,CASSPPGDSGEKLFF,TGTGCCAGCAGTCCCCCGGGGGACTCGGGTGAAAAACTGTTTTTT
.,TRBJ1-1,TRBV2,CASSEGQTGTEAFF,TGTGCCAGCAGTGAGGGTCAAACGGGCACTGAAGCTTTCTTT
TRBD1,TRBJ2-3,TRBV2,CASSPDRASDTQYF,TGTGCCAGCAGCCCGGACAGGGCCTCAGATACGCAGTATTTT
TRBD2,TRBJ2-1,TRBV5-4,CASTRTSGAAYNEQFF,TGTGCCAGCACACGGACTAGCGGAGCTGCCTACAATGAGCAGTTCTTC
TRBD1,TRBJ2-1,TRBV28,CASSGGQYNEQFF,TGTGCCAGCAGTGGGGGACAGTACAATGAGCAGTTCTTC
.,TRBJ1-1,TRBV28,CASSSRTDTEAFF,TGTGCCAGCAGTTCCAGGACAGACACTGAAGCTTTCTTT
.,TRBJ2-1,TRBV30,CAWGAGSSYNEQFF,TGTGCCTGGGGGGCGGGAAGCTCCTACAATGAGCAGTTCTTC
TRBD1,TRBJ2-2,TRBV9,CASSLTGGYTGELFF,TGTGCCAGCAGCCTTACAGGGGGCTATACCGGGGAGCTGTTTTTT
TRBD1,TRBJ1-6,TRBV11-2,CASRHSGTVGSPLHF,TGTGCCAGCAGACATTCCGGGACAGTGGGTTCACCCCTCCACTTT
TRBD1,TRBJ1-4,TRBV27,CASSPSPDRVGEKLFF,TGTGCCAGCAGCCCGTCCCCGGACAGGGTGGGGGAAAAACTGTTTTTT
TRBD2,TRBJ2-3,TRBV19,CASSLRLAGGQDTQYF,TGTGCCAGTAGTTTAAGACTAGCGGGGGGGCAAGATACGCAGTATTTT
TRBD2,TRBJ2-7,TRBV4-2,CASSQGVDLSGRPYEQYF,TGTGCCAGCAGCCAAGGGGTGGACCTAAGCGGGAGGCCCTACGAGCAGTACTTC
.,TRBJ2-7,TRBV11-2,CASSSRSGAASYEQYF,TGTGCCAGCAGCTCCCGGAGCGGAGCCGCGTCCTACGAGCAGTACTTC